The 25 T cell receptor beta chains reported below all come from one sample, sequenced in a study of blood T cell repertoires in COVID-19 (dated by TCRdb to about 2020). Libraries were made using the immunoSEQ multiplex PCR assay. Not all clones reach the TCRdb copy of this immuneACCESS table, which keeps in-frame sequences only. Checked studies attribute under half of the gap to unresolved V genes and leave the rest unexplained. This sample lists roughly 180,000 clones; over 70% were detected once. The ten largest clones take up around 16% of the sample. The sample taken for sequencing was peripheral blood. The source is a man aged 55-75 years with active or convalescent COVID-19.

The chain couples TRBV7-8 to TRBJ1-2; 7 nucleotides align to TRBD1. This CDR3 has 15 amino acids. With V trimmed by 5 bases and J by 2 bases, 8 bases remained unmatched. Germline V gene lookup returns CDR1 SGHVS and CDR2 FQNEAQ. The CDR3 spells CASSPTGLGNYGYTF. The CDR3 region has the DNA TGTGCCAGCAGCCCGACAGGGTTGGGCAACTATGGCTACACCTTC.

CDR3 DNA sequence: TGTGCCAGCAGGGTAGGACAGGGGACCGGATCCTATGGCTACACCTTC. Encoded protein: CASRVGQGTGSYGYTF. The V call is TRBV2, the J call TRBJ1-2; 9 positions match TRBD1. This CDR3 is built from 16 residues. Unmatched junction bases numbered 12, after V lost 6 bases and J lost 4 bases. CDR1 and CDR2 (germline): SNHLY, FYNNEI.

This clone showed up just once. The genes are TRBV19 and TRBJ2-5; 7 bases line up with TRBD2. V was clipped by 5 bases and J by 5 bases; unmatched bases: 11. The germline gives CDR1 LNHDA, CDR2 SQIVND (reference sequence). The CDR3 extends over 15 amino acids. DNA of the CDR3: TGTGCCAGTAGTCCCAGAAGCGGGAAGATCGAGACCCAGTACTTC. Translating it yields CASSPRSGKIETQYF.

This chain links TRBV29-1 with TRBJ2-7, with D hard to call. The CDR3 runs 10 residues. CDR1 is SQVTM, CDR2 ANQGSEA, per germline. Trimming removed 6 bases at V and 7 bases at J, with 10 bases between. The CDR3 region has the DNA TGCAGCGTAGCTAATCGGGAGCAGTACTTC. Amino acid sequence: CSVANREQYF.

The V and J genes are TRBV5-8 and TRBJ1-1, with unresolved D. The CDR3 runs 16 residues. Trimming cost V 4 bases and J 1 base, with 17 bases left between them. The V gene's germline CDR1 is SGHTS and CDR2 YDEGEE. For the CDR3, the DNA is TGTGCCAGCAGCACTACCTTTTCATTACCGAACACTGAAGCTTTCTTT. Translating gives CASSTTFSLPNTEAFF.

J is TRBJ2-7 and V is TRBV6-1; 8 nucleotides line up with TRBD1. Germline trimming cut 5 bases from V and 2 bases from J; bases unmatched to any gene: 8. The CDR3 length is 15 residues. Germline lookup yields CDR1 MNHNS and CDR2 SASEGT. The CDR3 protein is CASSRPGTGTYEQYF. CDR3 coding DNA: TGTGCCAGCAGTCGTCCCGGGACAGGTACCTACGAGCAGTACTTC.

This chain connects TRBV7-9 to TRBJ2-4, with a possible D match to TRBD2 (7 bases). Germline values: CDR1 SEHNR, CDR2 FQNEAQ (reference sequence). V was trimmed by 4 bases and J by 4 bases, leaving 17 bases between them. The CDR3 has 16 amino acids. In DNA form, the CDR3 reads TGTGCCAGCAGCTCTAGACTAGCCCAGGGGAAAAACATTCAGTACTTC. Translation: CASSSRLAQGKNIQYF.

The J gene is TRBJ1-5, the V gene TRBV12-3 or TRBV12-4; D is uncertain. The CDR3 runs 11 residues. Trimming left V 5 bases short and J 6 bases short, with 5 bases between. CDR3 bases: TGTGCCAGCAGTGAGGGTCAGCCCCAGCATTTT. Translating gives CASSEGQPQHF.

This clone was seen once. The J gene is TRBJ2-7, the V gene TRBV7-2; TRBD1 matches at 9 bases. Trimming removed 3 bases from V and 5 bases from J; junction bases left unmatched: 8. Germline-derived CDR1 and CDR2 are SGHTA and FQGNSA. The CDR3 length is 15 residues. CDR3 coding DNA: TGTGCCAGCAGCTTCGATATGGGGACAGGGAACGAGCAGTACTTC. Translated: CASSFDMGTGNEQYF.

This clone was observed a few times. The chain carries TRBV5-1 and TRBJ2-7, with 8 bases fitting TRBD2. J was trimmed by 3 bases and V by 6 bases; bases with no gene match: 11. The germline V gene has CDR1 SGHRS and CDR2 YFSETQ. The CDR3 has 15 amino acids. CDR3 in DNA: TGCGCCAGCACTCGCCTGAGTAGCGGGGACTACGAGCAGTACTTC. The encoded protein is CASTRLSSGDYEQYF. Full variable domain (outside the CDR3, taken from reference TRBV5-1 and TRBJ2-7): KAGVTQTPRYLIKTRGQQVTLSCSPISGHRSVSWYQQTPGQGLQFLFEYFSETQRNKGNFPGRFSGRQFSNSRSEMNVSTLELGDSALYLCASTRLSSGDYEQYFGPGTRLTVT.

V is TRBV6-6 and J is TRBJ2-3; 11 bases agree with TRBD2. CDR3 length: 16 amino acids. Germline V gene data show CDR1 as MNHNY and CDR2 as SVGAGI (reference sequence). The ends lost 5 bases at V and 4 bases at J; junction bases unmatched: 8. CDR3 region: CASSQPLAGEADTQYF. The DNA of the CDR3 is TGTGCCAGCAGTCAACCACTAGCGGGAGAGGCAGATACGCAGTATTTT.

V and J are TRBV28 and TRBJ1-1; 8 bases line up with TRBD1. Germline assignment: CDR1 MDHEN and CDR2 SYDVKM. V lost 5 bases and J lost 1; bases outside the gene matches: 6. This CDR3 has 15 residues. The CDR3 region has the DNA TGTGCCAGCAGTCTCCGAGGGACAGGGAACACTGAAGCTTTCTTT. It yields the protein CASSLRGTGNTEAFF.

DNA of the CDR3: TGTGCCAGCAGTTCAGACAGGGTAGGAGGAAACACCATATATTTT. This translates into CASSSDRVGGNTIYF. This sequence joins TRBV28 and TRBJ1-3; TRBD1 agrees at 7 bases. Germline values: CDR1 MDHEN, CDR2 SYDVKM. J gave up 4 bases and V 4 bases, and 7 bases lay outside the gene matches. This CDR3 is built from 15 residues.

The chain has TRBV7-9 and TRBJ2-2; 8 positions match TRBD1. The germline V gene has CDR1 SEHNR and CDR2 FQNEAQ (reference sequence). CDR3 length: 17 amino acids. Trimming cost V 2 bases and J 3 bases; bases outside gene matches: 8. CDR3 region: CASSLRVGQGDTGELFF. The CDR3 DNA sequence: TGTGCCAGCAGCTTACGGGTCGGACAGGGTGACACCGGGGAGCTGTTTTTT.

The chain has TRBV5-1 and TRBJ2-2; TRBD2 matches 14 bases. The V segment lost 0 bases and the J segment 5 bases; nucleotides outside the gene matches: 3. From germline, CDR1 is SGHRS and CDR2 YFSETQ. CDR3 length: 17 residues. CDR3 DNA sequence: TGCGCCAGCAGCTTGGAAGGGACTAGCGGGAGTACCGGGGAGCTGTTTTTT. This translates into CASSLEGTSGSTGELFF.

V is TRBV5-1 and J is TRBJ2-3, with TRBD1 identical over 8 bases. Germline CDR1 is SGHRS and CDR2 is YFSETQ. The ends lost 3 bases at V and 2 bases at J; junction bases unmatched: 8. This CDR3 contains 16 residues. CDR3 coding DNA: TGCGCCAGCAGCTCCAGGACAGGGAGTGTCACAGATACGCAGTATTTT. It yields the protein CASSSRTGSVTDTQYF. The whole variable domain, filled in from reference TRBV5-1 and TRBJ2-3, reads KAGVTQTPRYLIKTRGQQVTLSCSPISGHRSVSWYQQTPGQGLQFLFEYFSETQRNKGNFPGRFSGRQFSNSRSEMNVSTLELGDSALYLCASSSRTGSVTDTQYFGPGTRLTVL.

The chain uses TRBV21-1 and TRBJ1-2; the table's D gene call, TRBD1, was not cross checked with the DNA. TRBV21-1 is flagged as a pseudogene. This CDR3 region has 13 residues. DNA for the CDR3: TGTGCCAGCAGCAAAGGACAGGGGAAGGGCTACACCTTC. Amino acids: CASSKGQGKGYTF.

The chain links TRBV28 to TRBJ2-7, with D unclear. The V end was cut by 5 bases, the J end by 6 bases, with 14 bases between. Germline CDR1 MDHEN, CDR2 SYDVKM. The CDR3 has 13 amino acids. As DNA, the CDR3 is TGTGCCAGCAGTCCCCCAGGCCGCGCCGAGCAGTACTTC. Protein sequence: CASSPPGRAEQYF. Full variable domain (outside the CDR3, taken from reference TRBV28 and TRBJ2-7): DVKVTQSSRYLVKRTGEKVFLECVQDMDHENMFWYRQDPGLGLRLIYFSYDVKMKEKGDIPEGYSVSREKKERFSLILESASTNQTSMYLCASSPPGRAEQYFGPGTRLTVT.

The chain uses TRBV6-2 or TRBV6-3 and TRBJ2-1; 12 bases fit TRBD2. Germline lookup yields CDR1 MNHEY and CDR2 SVGEGT. There are 15 residues in the CDR3. The V segment lost 6 bases and the J segment 8 bases; nucleotides outside the gene matches: 8. Written as DNA, the CDR3 is TGTGCCAGCAGCCCTGGACTAGCGGGGAGCGATGAGCAGTTCTTC. Translated: CASSPGLAGSDEQFF.

This clone appeared a single time. This chain joins TRBV28 and TRBJ1-1, with TRBD1 identical over 7 bases. The CDR3 is 15 amino acids. CDR1 and CDR2 from the germline V gene are MDHEN and SYDVKM. V was clipped by 7 bases and J by 3 bases; unmatched bases: 11. CDR3 loop: CASNPPGTAHTEAFF. Written as DNA, the CDR3 is TGTGCCAGCAATCCCCCCGGGACAGCCCACACTGAAGCTTTCTTT. Full variable domain (outside the CDR3, taken from reference TRBV28 and TRBJ1-1): DVKVTQSSRYLVKRTGEKVFLECVQDMDHENMFWYRQDPGLGLRLIYFSYDVKMKEKGDIPEGYSVSREKKERFSLILESASTNQTSMYLCASNPPGTAHTEAFFGQGTRLTVV.

The chain joins TRBV4-1 to TRBJ2-3; 13 nucleotides match TRBD2. J lost 1 base, V lost 1 base, and 2 bases had no gene match. CDR3 length equals 17 residues. Germline V gene lookup returns CDR1 MGHRA and CDR2 YSYEKL. CDR3 sequence: CASSQGTSGRGTDTQYF. CDR3 in DNA: TGCGCCAGCAGCCAAGGAACTAGCGGGAGGGGCACAGATACGCAGTATTTT.

V and J are TRBV5-1 and TRBJ2-3; 8 bases are a match to TRBD2. J gave up 4 bases and V 2 bases, and 12 bases lay outside the gene matches. The CDR3 consists of 17 residues. Germline-derived CDR1 and CDR2 are SGHRS and YFSETQ. CDR3 residues: CASSFRFGTSLADTQYF. The CDR3 coding sequence is TGCGCCAGCAGCTTCAGGTTCGGGACTAGTCTCGCAGATACGCAGTATTTT.

V and J are TRBV3-1 (or the pseudogene TRBV3-2) and TRBJ2-1; TRBD2 aligns across 8 bases. The CDR3 consists of 16 residues. Germline CDR1 is LGHDT and CDR2 is YNNKEL (reference sequence). With V trimmed by 3 bases and J by 5 bases, 9 bases remained unmatched. CDR3 loop: CASSQAGGTGNNEQFF. The CDR3 region has the DNA TGTGCCAGCAGCCAGGCGGGGGGAACCGGGAACAATGAGCAGTTCTTC.

The gene calls are TRBV28 and TRBJ1-1; D possibly corresponds to TRBD1 (6 bases). The CDR3 has 12 residues. Trimming cost V 4 bases and J 7 bases, with 10 bases left between them. Per germline, CDR1 MDHEN and CDR2 SYDVKM. The CDR3 DNA is TGTGCCAGCAGTTCGGGACAACTTGAAGCTTTCTTT. Translation gives CASSSGQLEAFF. Full variable domain (outside the CDR3, taken from reference TRBV28 and TRBJ1-1): DVKVTQSSRYLVKRTGEKVFLECVQDMDHENMFWYRQDPGLGLRLIYFSYDVKMKEKGDIPEGYSVSREKKERFSLILESASTNQTSMYLCASSSGQLEAFFGQGTRLTVV.

The gene calls are TRBV29-1 and TRBJ1-2, with no clear D. The CDR3 contains 11 residues. Germline loops: CDR1 SQVTM, CDR2 ANQGSEA. Trimming stripped 6 bases from V and 4 bases from J, with 9 bases between. The CDR3 is CSVSPGYGYTF. The DNA for the CDR3 is TGCAGCGTCTCACCAGGCTATGGCTACACCTTC.